Listed here are 27 T cell receptor beta chains from one sample, sequenced in a study of CD8 T cells in Susac syndrome. Random hexamers were used to reverse transcribe the RNA input (roughly 0.5 to 1 ug). One entry per CDR3 protein, called by TCRdb with MiXCR from the immunoSEQ multiplex PCR reads. The sample lists about 200,000 distinct CDR3 sequences; about 91% were seen once. The sequencing input was CD4+ T cells from PBMCs. All receptors derive from a human donor with Susac syndrome.

This clonotype has more than one count but fewer than ten. The rearrangement links TRBV12-3 or TRBV12-4 to TRBJ2-7, with 11 bases fitting TRBD2. The ends lost 5 bases at V and 6 bases at J; junction bases unmatched: 9. The CDR3 totals 15 residues. CDR3 sequence reads: CASSARLAGLPEQYF. CDR3 coding DNA: TGTGCCAGCAGTGCAAGACTAGCGGGATTACCCGAGCAGTACTTC.

The chain uses TRBV11-1 and TRBJ2-1; 12 nucleotides align to TRBD2. The CDR3 is 15 amino acids. The germline gives CDR1 SGHAT, CDR2 FQDESV (reference sequence). Trimming cost V 5 bases and J 8 bases; bases outside gene matches: 7. CDR3 sequence (DNA): TGTGCCAGCAGCCTCTTACTAGCGGGAGGCGATGAGCAGTTCTTC. As protein: CASSLLLAGGDEQFF.

The gene calls are TRBV20-1 and TRBJ1-2; TRBD1 is a possible D gene (5 bases). The CDR3 contains 13 residues. Trimming cost V 6 bases and J 3 bases, with 14 bases left between them. Germline V gene lookup returns CDR1 DFQATT and CDR2 SNEGSKA (reference sequence). Here the CDR3 DNA reads TGCAGTGCCACCTTAGGGGCGGACTATGGCTACACCTTC. Its protein is CSATLGADYGYTF.

This chain connects TRBV2 to TRBJ2-3; the match to TRBD1 covers 8 bases. The J segment lost 0 bases and the V segment lost 6 bases, leaving 5 bases of the junction unmatched. Germline CDR1 and CDR2: SNHLY and FYNNEI. The CDR3 spans 15 residues. The CDR3 sequence is CASRRQGPSTDTQYF. The DNA of the CDR3 is TGTGCCAGCAGGCGACAGGGGCCTAGCACAGATACGCAGTATTTT. Combining the CDR3 with reference TRBV2 and TRBJ2-3 gives the whole variable domain EPEVTQTPSHQVTQMGQEVILRCVPISNHLYFYWYRQILGQKVEFLVSFYNNEISEKSEIFDDQFSVERPDGSNFTLKIRSTKLEDSAMYFCASRRQGPSTDTQYFGPGTRLTVL.

J is TRBJ2-3 and V is TRBV11-1, with 7 bases matching TRBD2. V shed 4 bases, J shed 4 bases, and the junction held 8 bases outside the gene matches. The CDR3 consists of 15 residues. Germline V gene data show CDR1 as SGHAT and CDR2 as FQDESV (reference sequence). In nucleotides, the CDR3 is TGTGCCAGCAGCTATGCTGGGACTAACGCAGATACGCAGTATTTT. Amino acids: CASSYAGTNADTQYF.

The rearrangement links TRBV14 to TRBJ2-7, with D unresolved. The CDR3 length is 13 residues. The germline gives CDR1 SGHDN, CDR2 FVKESK. V lost 2 bases and J 6 bases, leaving 11 bases between the germline ends. CDR3 in amino acids: CASSQYQVGEQYF. CDR3 nucleotides: TGTGCCAGCAGCCAATATCAGGTTGGCGAGCAGTACTTC.

The rearrangement uses TRBV5-6 and TRBJ1-2, with no clear D. The CDR3 extends over 13 amino acids. Trimming cost V 1 base and J 1 base, with 5 bases left between them. Germline V gene data show CDR1 as SGHDT and CDR2 as YYEEEE. DNA of the CDR3: TGTGCCAGCAGCTTGCACCTTAACTATGGCTACACCTTC. Translating gives CASSLHLNYGYTF. Together with reference TRBV5-6 and TRBJ1-2, the CDR3 gives the full variable domain: DAGVTQSPTHLIKTRGQQVTLRCSPKSGHDTVSWYQQALGQGPQFIFQYYEEEERQRGNFPDRFSGHQFPNYSSELNVNALLLGDSALYLCASSLHLNYGYTFGSGTRLTVV.

The chain links TRBV6-5 to TRBJ2-7; TRBD2 might be the D (6 bases). Per germline, CDR1 MNHEY and CDR2 SVGAGI. V lost 2 bases to trimming and J lost 0 bases, with 11 bases between them. The CDR3 totals 15 residues. The CDR3 nucleotides are TGTGCCAGCAGTTACAAGTTCGGGGGCTCCTACGAGCAGTACTTC. Translation gives CASSYKFGGSYEQYF.

V and J are TRBV6-2 or TRBV6-3 and TRBJ2-5, with TRBD1 as a possible D gene (6 bases). V was pared by 6 bases and J by 1 base, with 15 bases between. This CDR3 is built from 15 residues. Germline-derived CDR1 and CDR2 are MNHEY and SVGEGT. CDR3 loop: CASSPERGIQETQYF. The CDR3 DNA reads TGTGCCAGCAGCCCCGAGAGGGGGATCCAAGAGACCCAGTACTTC.

This clonotype has just a few counts. V gene TRBV6-5 combines with J gene TRBJ2-2; unclear D gene. Germline values: CDR1 MNHEY, CDR2 SVGAGI. V lost 2 bases, J lost 3 bases, and 7 bases lay in between. The CDR3 totals 14 residues. CDR3 sequence reads: CASSYDKYTGELFF. The CDR3 DNA reads as TGTGCCAGCAGTTACGACAAATACACCGGGGAGCTGTTTTTT.

Comment on this clonotype: The junction departs from germline at one end; a sequencing error may be responsible. The chain carries TRBV30 and TRBJ1-1; 11 positions agree with TRBD1. Per the germline V gene, CDR1 is GTSNPN and CDR2 is SVGIG (reference sequence). The CDR3 sequence is 14 residues long. CDR3 DNA: TGTGCCTGGAGCCCCGGGACAGGGGGGGCTGAAGCTTCCTTT. Encoded protein: CAWSPGTGGAEASF.

The chain is built from TRBV5-1 and TRBJ2-5; 7 bases are shared with TRBD2. Germline assignment: CDR1 SGHRS and CDR2 YFSETQ. V lost 4 bases to trimming and J lost 3 bases; unmatched junction nucleotides: 6. The CDR3 has 14 amino acids. CDR3 sequence: CASSPGAGEETQYF. As DNA, the CDR3 is TGCGCCAGCAGCCCCGGCGCGGGAGAAGAGACCCAGTACTTC.

The chain carries TRBV4-1 and TRBJ2-6, with no clear D. This CDR3 comprises 15 residues. The germline CDR1 and CDR2 sequences are MGHRA and YSYEKL. The germline V and J ends were trimmed by 7 bases and 0 bases, with 10 bases remaining between them. CDR3 amino acids: CASTPADSGANVLTF. The CDR3 DNA follows: TGCGCCAGCACCCCCGCAGACTCTGGGGCCAACGTCCTGACTTTC.

The chain uses TRBV18 and TRBJ2-7; D remains ambiguous. The length of the CDR3 is 14 residues. The V end was cut by 6 bases, the J end by 3 bases, with 15 bases between. The germline CDR1 and CDR2 sequences are KGHSH and LQKENI. Written as DNA, the CDR3 is TGTGCCAGCTCCCCCGGAACCCTGTACTACGAGCAGTACTTC. It encodes CASSPGTLYYEQYF.

The chain carries TRBV7-9 and TRBJ2-3, with D perhaps given as TRBD1 or TRBD2 (6 bases each). The CDR3 has 16 amino acids. Germline lookup yields CDR1 SEHNR and CDR2 FQNEAQ (reference sequence). Trimming took 6 bases from V and 3 from J, leaving 19 bases between them. The CDR3 spells CASSFHGGPTTDTQYF. DNA of the CDR3: TGTGCCAGCAGTTTTCACGGGGGCCCGACAACAGATACGCAGTATTTT.

The chain employs TRBV5-1 and TRBJ2-1; no definite D call. CDR1 and CDR2 (germline): SGHRS, YFSETQ. V was clipped by 0 bases and J by 0 bases, with 10 bases between them. CDR3 length: 16 amino acids. The CDR3 coding sequence is TGCGCCAGCAGCTTGGAACAGAGTAACTCCTACAATGAGCAGTTCTTC. Its protein is CASSLEQSNSYNEQFF.

This chain uses TRBV7-2 with TRBJ2-5; TRBD2 matches at 7 bases. Per germline, CDR1 SGHTA and CDR2 FQGNSA. V was clipped by 4 bases and J by 5 bases; unmatched bases: 13. The CDR3 has 16 residues. CDR3 coding DNA: TGTGCCAGCAGCTCACCTGGTCGGGGGAGGGCTGAGACCCAGTACTTC. The encoded protein is CASSSPGRGRAETQYF.

V and J are TRBV24-1 and TRBJ2-1, with TRBD1 identical over 10 bases. The CDR3 is made up of 13 amino acids. Germline loops: CDR1 KGHDR, CDR2 SFDVKD. Unmatched junction bases numbered 7, after V lost 3 bases and J lost 15 bases. CDR3 bases: TGTGCCACCAGTGATCCCGGGACAGGGGTTCCGTTCTTC. Amino acids: CATSDPGTGVPFF.

This rearrangement joins TRBV12-3 or TRBV12-4 to TRBJ2-2; D is perhaps TRBD1 (6 bases). This CDR3 has 13 residues. V lost 7 bases and J 2 bases, leaving 8 bases between the germline ends. The CDR3 DNA is TGTGCCAGCACGGGACACAACACCGGGGAGCTGTTTTTT. Translation: CASTGHNTGELFF.

This sequence joins TRBV3-1 and TRBJ2-7; D is possibly TRBD2 (6 bases). From germline, CDR1 is LGHDT and CDR2 YNNKEL (reference sequence). The CDR3 extends over 14 amino acids. The V and J ends lost 1 base and 1 base respectively, with 8 bases between them. Here the CDR3 reads CASSQAGTSYEQYF. The CDR3 DNA sequence: TGTGCCAGCAGCCAAGCCGGGACTTCCTACGAGCAGTACTTC.

The chain couples TRBV9 to TRBJ1-4; 8 bases are shared with TRBD1. Germline CDR1 reads SGDLS; CDR2 reads YYNGEE. The CDR3 is made up of 16 amino acids. The junction had 13 bases not matched to a gene; V was cut back by 3 bases and J by 9 bases. The CDR3 sequence is CASSGTQQGGFKKLFF. CDR3 coding DNA: TGTGCCAGCAGCGGAACCCAACAGGGGGGATTTAAAAAACTGTTTTTT. Drawing the rest from reference TRBV9 and TRBJ1-4, the complete variable domain is DSGVTQTPKHLITATGQRVTLRCSPRSGDLSVYWYQQSLDQGLQFLIQYYNGEERAKGNILERFSAQQFPDLHSELNLSSLELGDSALYFCASSGTQQGGFKKLFFGSGTQLSVL.

The CDR3 here is CASSRTSGGVYEQYF. The CDR3 DNA follows: TGTGCCAGCAGCCGAACTAGCGGGGGAGTCTACGAGCAGTACTTC. The chain employs TRBV6-5 and TRBJ2-7; 11 nucleotides line up with TRBD2. Trimming cost V 6 bases and J 3 bases; bases outside gene matches: 7. The CDR3 has 15 amino acids. Germline V gene lookup returns CDR1 MNHEY and CDR2 SVGAGI.

The V call is TRBV30, the J call TRBJ2-5; the match to TRBD2 covers 8 bases. Germline V gene lookup returns CDR1 GTSNPN and CDR2 SVGIG (reference sequence). Losses at the gene ends were 5 bases for V and 5 bases for J; bases not matched to a gene: 10. The CDR3 spans 14 residues. The CDR3 sequence: CAWSAGGPGETQYF. The CDR3 DNA sequence: TGTGCCTGGTCCGCGGGGGGACCGGGGGAGACCCAGTACTTC.

The gene calls are TRBV28 and TRBJ1-1, with 7 bases matching TRBD1. This CDR3 comprises 11 residues. Germline CDR1 MDHEN, CDR2 SYDVKM. Germline trimming cut 6 bases from V and 8 bases from J; bases unmatched to any gene: 3. As DNA, the CDR3 is TGTGCCAGCAGGGGGGACAGCGAAGCTTTCTTT. This gives the protein CASRGDSEAFF.

The V call is TRBV7-2, the J call TRBJ1-3; D unresolved. Germline V CDR1 and CDR2: SGHTA, FQGNSA. Trimming stripped 6 bases from V and 0 bases from J, with 9 bases between. The CDR3 loop spans 14 amino acids. The CDR3 loop reads CASRRTSSGNTIYF. DNA of the CDR3: TGTGCCAGCAGAAGAACGAGCTCTGGAAACACCATATATTTT.

The V and J genes are TRBV20-1 and TRBJ2-3, with TRBD2 matching 8 bases. Germline V CDR1 and CDR2: DFQATT, SNEGSKA (reference sequence). CDR3 length: 14 residues. Trimming took 3 bases from V and 3 from J; bases not matched to a gene: 5. CDR3 region: CSASRGGMTDTQYF. Here the CDR3 DNA reads TGCAGTGCTAGCCGGGGGGGCATGACAGATACGCAGTATTTT.

This sequence joins TRBV9 and TRBJ2-1, with 14 bases aligning to TRBD2. CDR1 and CDR2 (germline): SGDLS, YYNGEE. The V and J ends lost 6 bases and 7 bases, in that order; junction bases with no gene match: 9. This CDR3 has 16 residues. The CDR3 region is CASNRGLAGAGNEQFF. Here the CDR3 DNA reads TGTGCCAGCAACCGGGGACTAGCGGGAGCGGGGAATGAGCAGTTCTTC.